The 3 T cell receptor beta chains below all came from one sample that was sequenced in a study of blood T cell repertoires in COVID-19. Sequenced by immunoSEQ multiplex PCR; TCRdb stores in-frame clones only, minus some. Of around 500,000 clones detected, over 75% appear once; the ten largest clones hold about 3.2%. Sequenced: peripheral blood. These receptor sequences come from a human donor in a cohort sampled during active COVID-19.

V is TRBV9 and J is TRBJ2-1; D gene ambiguous. Looked up from germline, CDR1 is SGDLS and CDR2 is YYNGEE. The CDR3 covers 14 residues. Trimming shortened V by 0 bases and J by 9 bases, and 13 bases separated the two germline ends. This CDR3 is CASSVGSSSIEQFF. The CDR3 nucleotides are TGTGCCAGCAGCGTAGGTTCTAGTAGTATTGAGCAGTTCTTC.

This chain links TRBV30 with TRBJ2-7; tentatively, D is TRBD2 (5 bases). The germline CDR1 and CDR2 sequences are GTSNPN and SVGIG (reference sequence). The CDR3 is 15 residues long. The V gene lost 0 bases and the J gene lost 1 base, with 13 bases spanning the gap. In nucleotides, the CDR3 is TGTGCCTGGAGTGTAGGCGGGCTTCGTTCCTACGAGCAGTACTTC. This translates into CAWSVGGLRSYEQYF.

CDR3 in DNA: TGTGCCAGCAGCCAATTGTCTAGCTCTGGGGCCAACGTCCTGACTTTC. It translates to CASSQLSSSGANVLTF. The V call is TRBV3-1 (or the pseudogene TRBV3-2), the J call TRBJ2-6; D ambiguous. The CDR3 length is 16 residues. Germline CDR1 and CDR2: LGHDT and YNNKEL (reference sequence). Deletions cut 2 bases from V and 0 bases from J, with 8 bases between.